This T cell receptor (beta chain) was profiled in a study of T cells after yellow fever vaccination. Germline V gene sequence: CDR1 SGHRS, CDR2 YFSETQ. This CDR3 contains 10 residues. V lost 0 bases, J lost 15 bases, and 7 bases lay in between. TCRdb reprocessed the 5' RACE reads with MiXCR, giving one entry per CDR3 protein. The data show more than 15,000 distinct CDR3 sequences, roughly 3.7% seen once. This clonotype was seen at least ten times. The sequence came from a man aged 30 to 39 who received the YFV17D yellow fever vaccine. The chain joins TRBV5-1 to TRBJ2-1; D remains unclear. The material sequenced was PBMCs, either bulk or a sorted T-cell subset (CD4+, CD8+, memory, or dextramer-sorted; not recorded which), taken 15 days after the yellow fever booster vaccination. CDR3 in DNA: TGCGCCAGCAGCTTGGCCCAGCGGTTCTTC. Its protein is CASSLAQRFF.